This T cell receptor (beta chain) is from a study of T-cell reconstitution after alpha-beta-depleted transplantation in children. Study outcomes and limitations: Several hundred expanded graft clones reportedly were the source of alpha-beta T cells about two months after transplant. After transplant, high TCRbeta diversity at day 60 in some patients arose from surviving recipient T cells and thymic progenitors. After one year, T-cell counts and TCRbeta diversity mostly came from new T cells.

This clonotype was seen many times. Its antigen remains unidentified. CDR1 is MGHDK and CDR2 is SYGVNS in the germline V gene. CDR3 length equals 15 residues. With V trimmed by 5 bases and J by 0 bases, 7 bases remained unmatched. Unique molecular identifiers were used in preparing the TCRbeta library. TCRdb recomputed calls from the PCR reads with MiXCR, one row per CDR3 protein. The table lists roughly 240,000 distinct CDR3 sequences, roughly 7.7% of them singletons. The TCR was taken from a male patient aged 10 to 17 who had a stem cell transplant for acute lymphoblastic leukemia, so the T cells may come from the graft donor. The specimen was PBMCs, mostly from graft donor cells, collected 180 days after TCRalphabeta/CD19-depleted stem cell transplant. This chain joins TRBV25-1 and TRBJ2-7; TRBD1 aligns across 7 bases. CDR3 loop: CASSPTGPFSYEQYF. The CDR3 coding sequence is TGTGCCAGCAGTCCGACAGGGCCCTTCTCCTACGAGCAGTACTTC.